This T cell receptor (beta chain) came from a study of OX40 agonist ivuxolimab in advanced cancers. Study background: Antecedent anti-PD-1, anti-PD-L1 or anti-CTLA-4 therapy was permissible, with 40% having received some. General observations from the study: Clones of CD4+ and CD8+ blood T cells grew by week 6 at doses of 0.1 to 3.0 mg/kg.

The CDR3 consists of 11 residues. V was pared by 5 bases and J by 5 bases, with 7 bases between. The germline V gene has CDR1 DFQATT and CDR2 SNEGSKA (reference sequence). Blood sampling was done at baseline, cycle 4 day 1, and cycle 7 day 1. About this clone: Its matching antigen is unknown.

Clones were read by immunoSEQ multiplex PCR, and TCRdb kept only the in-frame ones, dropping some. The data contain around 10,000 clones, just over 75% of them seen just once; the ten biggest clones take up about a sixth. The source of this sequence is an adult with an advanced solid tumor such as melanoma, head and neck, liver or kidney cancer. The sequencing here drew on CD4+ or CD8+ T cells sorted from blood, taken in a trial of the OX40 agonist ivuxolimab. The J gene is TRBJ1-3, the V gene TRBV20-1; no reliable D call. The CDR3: CSAHDRNTIYF. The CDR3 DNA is TGCAGTGCTCATGACAGAAACACCATATATTTT.